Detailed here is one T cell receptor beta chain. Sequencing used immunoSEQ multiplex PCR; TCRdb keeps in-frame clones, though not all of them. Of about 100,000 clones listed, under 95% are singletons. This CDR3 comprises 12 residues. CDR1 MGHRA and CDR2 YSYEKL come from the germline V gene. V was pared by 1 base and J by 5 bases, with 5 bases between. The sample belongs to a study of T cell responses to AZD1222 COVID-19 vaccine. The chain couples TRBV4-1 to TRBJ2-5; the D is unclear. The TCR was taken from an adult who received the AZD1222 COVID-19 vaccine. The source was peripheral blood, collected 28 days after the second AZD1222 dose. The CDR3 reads CASSQGTETQYF. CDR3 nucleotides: TGCGCCAGCAGCCAAGGTACGGAGACCCAGTACTTC.